This T cell receptor (beta chain) was captured by sequencing in a study of blood T cell repertoires in COVID-19. This table comes from immunoSEQ multiplex PCR, and its TCRdb copy is limited to in-frame clones, with some not included. The table shows around 310,000 clones, with 90% occurring only once. The CDR3 has 14 amino acids. The ends were cut back, 4 bases at V and 6 bases at J, with 12 bases in the middle. Germline V gene sequence: CDR1 LGHNA, CDR2 YSLEER. This clonotype was obtained from a woman aged 40 to 55 with COVID-19, enrolled during active disease. The rearrangement links TRBV4-3 to TRBJ2-2, with D tentatively TRBD1 (5 bases). The sample consisted of peripheral blood. The CDR3 region is CASSLGLGPGELFF. The CDR3 DNA sequence: TGCGCCAGCAGCCTCGGGCTGGGGCCCGGGGAGCTGTTTTTT.